The entry below describes one T cell receptor beta chain. As yet, its antigen is unknown. The method was immunoSEQ multiplex PCR; TCRdb's version includes in-frame clones alone and lacks a portion of them. The sample records over 10,000 clones, about four fifths being singletons. V was pared by 5 bases and J by 4 bases, with 18 bases between. Germline values: CDR1 MNHEY, CDR2 SMNVEV (reference sequence). The CDR3 spans 17 residues. The sample originates from a study of PD-1 blockade in classical Hodgkin lymphoma. Each patient experienced a relapse that followed autologous stem cell transplantation, and brentuximab vedotin exposure varied. Complete response, partial response or progressive disease constituted the best responses recorded. General study results and limits: The causes of the repertoire differences, possibly disease activity or prior therapy, remain undefined.

The chain has TRBV27 and TRBJ2-6; D possibly corresponds to TRBD1 (8 bases). The sequencing here drew on peripheral blood mononuclear cells (PBMCs), taken at baseline. The clonotype was recovered from a human donor with classical Hodgkin lymphoma. The CDR3 is CASSPDRGGLGANVLTF. The DNA of the CDR3 is TGTGCCAGCAGTCCAGACAGGGGAGGGTTGGGGGCCAACGTCCTGACTTTC.